This TCR beta chain originates from a study of blood T cell repertoires in COVID-19. Generated by immunoSEQ multiplex PCR, the TCRdb table keeps only in-frame clones and is missing some. The top ten hold 0.95% to 1.5% of the sample, which has 130,000 to 150,000 clones, 88% seen once. CDR3 length: 14 amino acids. With 7 bases removed from V and 1 base from J, the gap between germline ends came to 13 bases. The germline gives CDR1 LNHDA, CDR2 SQIVND (reference sequence). The chain employs TRBV19 and TRBJ1-1, with TRBD1 as a possible D gene (5 bases). The clonotype was recovered from a woman in her twenties or thirties with acute COVID-19. The specimen was PBMCs or T cells enriched from blood (not recorded which). The DNA for the CDR3 is TGTGCCAGTATGGCGGGGGATAAGAACACTGAAGCTTTCTTT. Protein sequence: CASMAGDKNTEAFF.